The entry below gives a single T cell receptor beta chain sequence along with its context. Its antigen is undetermined. One end of the junction does not line up with germline, which may come from a read error. These data belong to a study of cytomegalovirus exposure and HLA in healthy donors. CDR3 length equals 14 residues. The germline CDR1 and CDR2 sequences are SSHAT and FNYEAQ (reference sequence). Researchers ran the PCR with 60 Vbeta and 13 Jbeta primers. Original data processing: There were about 80 million unique TCR beta chains by a later count, and about 11 million of them were shared. Repertoires were generated with immunoSEQ multiplex PCR, while TCRdb's copy carries only in-frame clones and drops some. The V and J calls and clone size are taken from that table; D and trimming were inferred from the DNA. The profile shows roughly 80,000 clones, under 65% of them singletons. Study outcomes and limitations: There were some V segments, including TRBV6-2 and TRBV6-3, excluded as indistinguishable. Per a prior analysis, the majority of TCR beta V segments were productive roughly 87% or roughly 30% of the time.

The J gene is TRBJ1-2, the V gene TRBV7-7; TRBD1 matches at 8 bases. The receptor was derived from a male donor in good health and CMV-seropositive. The sequenced sample consisted of PBMCs. Here the CDR3 reads CASRSRDRRAGYTF. DNA of the CDR3: TGTGCTAGCAGGTCACGGGACAGGAGGGCTGGCTACACCTTC. Drawing the rest from reference TRBV7-7 and TRBJ1-2, the complete variable domain is GAGVSQSPRYKVTKRGQDVTLRCDPISSHATLYWYQQALGQGPEFLTYFNYEAQPDKSGLPSDRFSAERPEGSISTLTIQRTEQRDSAMYRCASRSRDRRAGYTFGSGTRLTVV.